This T cell receptor (beta chain) was captured in a study of CD8+ T cells in alopecia areata (dated by TCRdb to the late 2010s). Concerning the study at large: The treated patients took part in an open-label pilot trial in which moderate-to-severe alopecia areata was treated with oral tofacitinib at 5 to 10 mg twice daily. Clonality in the scalp was compared among normal scalp (n=4), patchy alopecia areata scalp (n=8), and alopecia totalis/universalis scalp (n=8). Tofacitinib was administered for 6 to 18 months, and 6 months of follow-up off drug were then conducted to assess delayed response and recurrence. Biopsies were taken from tofacitinib-treated patients at baseline and again at 4 and 24 weeks into treatment, and several of those patients also had a later scalp biopsy. In both human patients and the C3H/HeJ mouse model, the study applied high-throughput TCRbeta sequencing to look at T cell clonal expansion in alopecia areata. RNA was obtained with the PAXgene miRNA kit for fixed scalp, the miRNeasy kit for PBMCs, and the RNeasy kit for mouse skin. TCRbeta CDR3 regions were amplified by immunoSEQ multiplex PCR with 35 Vbeta forward and 13 Jbeta reverse primers. Disease severity in treated patients was measured with the SALT score, which quantifies the percentage of affected scalp surface area. On the human side, TCRbeta sequencing was run on scalp tissue and on sorted CD4+ and CD8+ peripheral blood T cells from healthy controls and from alopecia areata patients with either patchy or totalis/universalis disease.

Overall study outcomes, separate from this receptor: Scalp TCR repertoire analysis is complicated because resident alphabeta T cells in normal human skin are also sequenced, whereas mouse skin is dominated by gammadelta T cells. Tofacitinib significantly decreased scalp clonality and the number of expanded CD8+ clones among the top 100 scalp clones. During tofacitinib treatment, many expanded lesional clones remained in scalp and blood, and this persistence may partly explain relapse after treatment is stopped. Higher clonality and more expanded CD8+ clones were observed in lesional scalp than in normal scalp, particularly in alopecia totalis/universalis, a finding suggestive of antigenic drive. TCR sequences shared between patients were less clear than in mice, possibly partly because of HLA diversity in the patient population. Because the treated cohort was small and had only one nonresponder, larger studies are needed to examine links between baseline CD8+ expansion and response.

On this clone itself: Its antigen specificity is not known. Per-base quality was not reported, and no clone a single base away is much larger than it.

Libraries came from the immunoSEQ multiplex PCR assay. RNA was extracted from all samples and reverse transcribed into cDNA as template for TCR sequencing. SuperScript III was used to make first-strand cDNA, primed with a 2:1 mix of oligo-dT and random hexamers. A synthetic immune receptor repertoire was used to gauge amplification bias, and whatever bias remained was removed computationally. The source study handled its data this way. Raw reads were preprocessed to remove errors, and CDR3 was defined by IMGT conventions from the conserved cysteine to phenylalanine. To get clonality, Shannon entropy was normalized by log2 of the number of productive unique TCRs and the result was subtracted from 1. Whether scalp clones were CD4 or CD8 was inferred by matching scalp TCRbeta sequences against CD4 and CD8 repertoires sorted from blood. The immuneACCESS repertoire file appears here via TCRdb, limited to in-frame rearrangements. These files lack a portion of the clones; in checked studies, under half of the deficit traces to unresolved V genes, and the cause of the others is not known. V and J calls and clone size come straight from that table; D and trimming were deduced from the DNA. The sample data list fewer than 200,000 clones, and roughly 63% of these were observed just once. The ten most abundant clones make up approximately 16% of the sample.

Taken with the paper, the label for treatment or condition translates to: oral pan-JAK inhibitor, 5-10 mg twice daily. Lesional scalp punch biopsies and peripheral blood were collected from alopecia areata patients. PBMCs were isolated by density centrifugation and stained for CD3, CD4 and CD8, and CD4+ and CD8+ T cells were sorted on a FACSAria. The clonotype originates from a human donor with alopecia areata. Sequences were derived from CD4+ T cells sorted from blood, sampled at week 56, from a patient treated with tofacitinib.

Here is the DNA: TGTGCCAGCAGTGAAGATCTGCTCCACACCATATATTTT. Its coded protein is CASSEDLLHTIYF. The V gene is TRBV25-1 and the J gene is TRBJ1-3; the D gene cannot be named for sure. Taken from cysteine to phenylalanine, the CDR3 has 13 residues. The entry retains the CDR3 DNA only, 39 bases that are in frame from base 1. CDR1 and CDR2 are read off the germline V gene as MGHDK and SYGVNS. The junction carries 10 bases between V and J, which are trimmed by 2 bases and 8 bases respectively.